The sequence of this T cell receptor (beta chain) was determined in a study of beta chain features in type 1 diabetes. General study results and limits: Moderate but significant shortening of TCRB CDR3s was recorded in all four CD4+ subsets from Type 1 diabetes patients. For type 1 diabetes patients, VDJ junctions showed fewer insertions and more deletions.

Expressed TCRB transcripts got sequenced, as all isolated RNA was reverse transcribed. Naive, central memory and regulatory T cell samples yielded about 3.9 million reads on average. Here immunoSEQ multiplex PCR was the method, and the copy in TCRdb shows in-frame clones only, minus some. The data show under 300,000 clones, about 14% seen once. The sample holds a few counts of this clone. Its target is not known. The germline CDR1 and CDR2 sequences are MNHNY and SVGAGI (reference sequence). V was shortened by 0 bases and J by 5 bases, with 13 bases between the two germline ends. This CDR3 region has 15 residues.

The sequence came from a young man with type 1 diabetes. The chain uses TRBV6-6 and TRBJ2-5; possibly TRBD1 for D (6 bases). The sample comprised naive CD4+ T cells from blood. CDR3 nucleotide sequence: TGTGCCAGCAGTTACTCAATTGGACAGCGGGAGACCCAGTACTTC. Translation: CASSYSIGQRETQYF.